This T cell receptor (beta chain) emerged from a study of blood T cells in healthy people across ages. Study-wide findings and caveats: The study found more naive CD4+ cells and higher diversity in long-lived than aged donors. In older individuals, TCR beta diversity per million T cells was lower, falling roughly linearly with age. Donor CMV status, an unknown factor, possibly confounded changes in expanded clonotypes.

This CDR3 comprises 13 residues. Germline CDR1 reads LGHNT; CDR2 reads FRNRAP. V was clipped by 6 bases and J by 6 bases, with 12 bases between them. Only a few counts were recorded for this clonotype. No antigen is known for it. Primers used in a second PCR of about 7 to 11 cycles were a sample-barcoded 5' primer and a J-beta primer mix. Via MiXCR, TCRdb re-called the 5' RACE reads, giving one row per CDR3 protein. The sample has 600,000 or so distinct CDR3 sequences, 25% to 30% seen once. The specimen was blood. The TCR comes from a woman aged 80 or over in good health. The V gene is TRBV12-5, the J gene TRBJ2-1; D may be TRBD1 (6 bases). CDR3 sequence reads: CASGTGILNEQFF. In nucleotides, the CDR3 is TGTGCTAGTGGGACAGGAATCCTCAATGAGCAGTTCTTC.